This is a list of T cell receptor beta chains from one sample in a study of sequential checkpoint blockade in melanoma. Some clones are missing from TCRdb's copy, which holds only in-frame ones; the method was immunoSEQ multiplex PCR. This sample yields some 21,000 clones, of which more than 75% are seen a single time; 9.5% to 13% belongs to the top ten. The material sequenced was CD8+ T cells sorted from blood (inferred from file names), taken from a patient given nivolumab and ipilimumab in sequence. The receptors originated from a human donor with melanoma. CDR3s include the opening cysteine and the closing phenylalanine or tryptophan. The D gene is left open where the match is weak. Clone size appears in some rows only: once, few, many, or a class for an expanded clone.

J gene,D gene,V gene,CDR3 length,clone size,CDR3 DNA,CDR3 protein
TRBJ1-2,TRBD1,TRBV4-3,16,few,TGCGCCAGCAGCCTGGACGGACAGGTTACGGGGCATGGCTACACCTTC,CASSLDGQVTGHGYTF
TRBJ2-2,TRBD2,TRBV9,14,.,TGTGCCAGCAGCCGCAGCGGGAGTGGCGGGGAGCTGTTTTTT,CASSRSGSGGELFF
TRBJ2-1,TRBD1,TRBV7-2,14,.,TGTGCCAGCAGCTTCCGGGACAGGTTCCATGAGCAGTTCTTC,CASSFRDRFHEQFF
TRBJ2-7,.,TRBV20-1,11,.,TGCAGTGCTAGGAGGCGGGACGAGCAGTACTTC,CSARRRDEQYF
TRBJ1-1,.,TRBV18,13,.,TGTGCCAGCTCACCAGTCCCTAACACTGAAGCTTTCTTT,CASSPVPNTEAFF
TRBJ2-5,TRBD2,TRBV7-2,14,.,TGTGCCAGCAGCTTAGAATTAGCGGGGGGGACCCAGTACTTC,CASSLELAGGTQYF
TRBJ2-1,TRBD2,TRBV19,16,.,TGTGCCAGTAGTGAAAGCGGGAGGGAAAGGTACAATGAGCAGTTCTTC,CASSESGRERYNEQFF
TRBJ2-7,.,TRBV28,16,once,TGTGCCAGCAGTGGGGAAGAAGCCCTGGGAGGCTTCGAGCAGTACTTC,CASSGEEALGGFEQYF
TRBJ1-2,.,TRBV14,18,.,TGTGCCAGCAGCGGACTCCGGGACTGGAGCGAGGGTGACTATGGCTACACCTTC,CASSGLRDWSEGDYGYTF
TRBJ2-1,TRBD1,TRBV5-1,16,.,TGCGCCAGCAGCTTGAGGGGGGACAGGATAGACAATGAGCAGTTCTTC,CASSLRGDRIDNEQFF
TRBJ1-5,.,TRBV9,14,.,TGTGCCAGCATCAAAGAAGGGGTTGGTCAGCCCCAGCATTTT,CASIKEGVGQPQHF
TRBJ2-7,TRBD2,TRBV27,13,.,TGTGCCAGCAAGTCTAGCGGGATCTCCGAGCAGTACTTC,CASKSSGISEQYF
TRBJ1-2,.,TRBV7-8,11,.,TGTGCCAGCAGCTCTAAAGTGGGCTACACCTTC,CASSSKVGYTF
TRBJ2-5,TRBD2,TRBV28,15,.,TGTGCCAGCAGTTCGGGACTAGCGGGGGCCCGGGCCCAGTACTTC,CASSSGLAGARAQYF
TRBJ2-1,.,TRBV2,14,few,TGTGCCAGCCACCGGACTCTTCTTTACAATGAGCAGTTCTTC,CASHRTLLYNEQFF
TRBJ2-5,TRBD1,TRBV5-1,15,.,TGCGCCAGCAGCTCTTCAGGGGGCTGGGGAGAGACCCAGTACTTC,CASSSSGGWGETQYF
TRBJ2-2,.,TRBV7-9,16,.,TGTGCCAGCAGCTTATTCGGCCAGGGGAACACCGGGGAGCTGTTTTTT,CASSLFGQGNTGELFF
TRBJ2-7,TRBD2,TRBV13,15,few,TGTGCCAGCAGTCGGCCCGGGACTAGTACGGGCGAGCAGTACTTC,CASSRPGTSTGEQYF
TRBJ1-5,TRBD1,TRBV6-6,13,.,TGTGCCAGCGGGACAGGGAACAATCAGCCCCAGCATTTT,CASGTGNNQPQHF
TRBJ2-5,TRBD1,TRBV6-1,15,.,TGTGCCAGCAAAAGGGGACAGGGGGCATCAGAGACCCAGTACTTC,CASKRGQGASETQYF
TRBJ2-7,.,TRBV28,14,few,TGTGCCAGCATTTCCGACCGGGGGACCTACGAGCAGTACTTC,CASISDRGTYEQYF
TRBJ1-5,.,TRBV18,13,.,TGTGCCAGCTCACCAAACGGAGATCAGCCCCAGCATTTT,CASSPNGDQPQHF
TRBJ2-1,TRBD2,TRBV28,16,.,TGTGCCAGCAGATTCGGAACGGGAGGGCCCCGCAATGAGCAGTTCTTC,CASRFGTGGPRNEQFF
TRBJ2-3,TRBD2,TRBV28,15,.,TGTGCCAGCAGTTTAGGCGGGAGGGCCCTAGATACGCAGTATTTT,CASSLGGRALDTQYF
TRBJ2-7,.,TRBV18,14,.,TGTGCCAGCTCACCAGCAGGGTGGACGTACGAGCAGTACTTC,CASSPAGWTYEQYF
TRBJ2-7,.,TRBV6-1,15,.,TGTGCCAGCAGGCCCGGTAGGCAGGGAACCTACGAGCAGTACTTC,CASRPGRQGTYEQYF
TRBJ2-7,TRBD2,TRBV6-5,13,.,TGTGCCAGCAGACTCCGGGAGGGGGGTGAGCAGTACTTC,CASRLREGGEQYF
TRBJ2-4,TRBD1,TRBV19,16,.,TGTGCCAGTAGTCTCCGGACAGGGATGGGCAAAAACATTCAGTACTTC,CASSLRTGMGKNIQYF
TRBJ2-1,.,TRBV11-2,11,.,TGTGCCAGCAGCGTAATCAATGAGCAGTTCTTC,CASSVINEQFF
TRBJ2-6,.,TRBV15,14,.,TGTGCCACCAGCAGGAGGAATGGGGCCAACGTCCTGACTTTC,CATSRRNGANVLTF
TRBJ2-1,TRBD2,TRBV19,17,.,TGTGCCAGTAGTATAGTAGCCCTCGCGGGAGGGCCGGGTGAGCAGTTCTTC,CASSIVALAGGPGEQFF
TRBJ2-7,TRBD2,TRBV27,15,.,TGTGCCAGCAGTTTACTCGGGACTAGCGGGAACGAGCAGTACTTC,CASSLLGTSGNEQYF
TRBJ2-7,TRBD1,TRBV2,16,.,TGTGCCAGCGGTGACAGGGGATCCCCGAAGGCCTACGAGCAGTACTTC,CASGDRGSPKAYEQYF
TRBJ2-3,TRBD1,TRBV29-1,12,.,TGCAGCATCCGCCAGGGGGCAGATACGCAGTATTTT,CSIRQGADTQYF
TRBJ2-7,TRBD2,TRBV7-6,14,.,TGTGCCAGCAGCATTAGCGGGATAAGCTACGAGCAGTACTTC,CASSISGISYEQYF
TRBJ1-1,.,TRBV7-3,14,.,TGTGCCAGCAGCTTAACGGGGGGGGACACTGAAGCTTTCTTT,CASSLTGGDTEAFF
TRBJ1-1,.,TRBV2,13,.,TGTGCCAGCGGCAGACAAGAGAACACTGAAGCTTTCTTT,CASGRQENTEAFF